The entry that follows covers one TCR beta chain sequence. Its antigen is currently unknown. One junction end disagrees with the germline gene, perhaps due to a read error. Germline CDR1 and CDR2: MDHEN and SYDVKM. CDR3 length: 16 amino acids. This sample stems from a study of tumor-infiltrating lymphocytes in primary liver carcinoma. Study context: Sequencing of the samples generated roughly 3.5 to 8 million productive TCRbeta reads, with similar yields across tissue types.

Joint extraction of RNA and DNA used 20-30 mg of bulk tissue that was unsorted. The researchers produced TCR beta cDNA from 450 to 600 ng total RNA with a constant-region primer. Slightly modified ARM-PCR served as the procedure for the TCR beta libraries. These libraries came from three rounds of nested multiplex PCR. The study ran its first two PCR rounds for roughly 10 cycles each, using TRBV1-TRBV30 forward primers and a C-beta reverse primer. TCRdb ran MiXCR on the multiplex PCR reads and lists one entry per CDR3 protein. The table lists about 54,000 distinct CDR3 sequences, over 65% of them singletons, with around 25% in the top ten. General study points: For tumor-adjacent and tumor-blood pairs, overlap was less than that seen for tumor region pairs. Just around 7.5-25% of top clones spanned all five tumor regions.

This chain connects TRBV28 to TRBJ2-7; D could derive from TRBD1 or TRBD2 (6 bases each). The TCR was taken from a man aged 35 to 55 with primary liver carcinoma and hepatitis B virus infection. Sequenced: liver tumor tissue from sampling region 2. The subset was: tumor region T2, inferior pole. The CDR3 DNA reads as TGTACCAGCAGTTCCACGGGGGCCCCTTCGTCCTACGAGCAGTACTTC. This encodes CTSSSTGAPSSYEQYF.